This T cell receptor beta chain was recovered during a study of blood T cell repertoires in COVID-19. At the level of the study: Researchers got acute and convalescent COVID-19 samples from the United States, Italy and Spain.

From germline, CDR1 is ENHRY and CDR2 SYGVKD. This CDR3 comprises 15 residues. Trimming shortened V by 7 bases and J by 0 bases, and 14 bases separated the two germline ends. Profiled with immunoSEQ multiplex PCR; TCRdb holds only in-frame clones, not every one. The data contain about 410,000 clones, over 85% of them singletons. The sample taken for sequencing was PBMCs or T cells enriched from blood (not recorded which). The chain carries TRBV10-3 and TRBJ2-3; TRBD1 might be the D (5 bases). This receptor was identified in a woman in her twenties or thirties who had recovered from COVID-19. DNA of the CDR3: TGTGCCATCAATCCACAAAGGGGTAGCACAGATACGCAGTATTTT. It is translated as CAINPQRGSTDTQYF.